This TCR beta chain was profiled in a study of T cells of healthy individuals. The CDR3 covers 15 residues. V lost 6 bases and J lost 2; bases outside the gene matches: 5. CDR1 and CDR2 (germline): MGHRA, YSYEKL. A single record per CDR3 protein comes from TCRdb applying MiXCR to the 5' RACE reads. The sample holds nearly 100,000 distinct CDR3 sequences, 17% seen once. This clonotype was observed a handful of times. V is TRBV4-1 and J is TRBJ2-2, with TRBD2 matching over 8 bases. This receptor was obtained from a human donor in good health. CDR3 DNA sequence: TGCGCCAGCAGACGGGGACTAGGCAACACCGGGGAGCTGTTTTTT. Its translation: CASRRGLGNTGELFF.